A single sample is the source of the 9 T cell receptor beta chains below, sequenced in a study of shared clonotypes between healthy human individuals. Produced via immunoSEQ multiplex PCR; TCRdb's table is partial and in-frame only. The sample yields fewer than 2.5 million clones, over 85% seen once. The sample consisted of naive CD4+ T cells from PBMCs. Subset of the sample: CD45RA+ positively selected. These receptors came from a man aged 18 to 30 in good health. Some clones in this sample may be carry-over from other donors' samples.

J is TRBJ2-7 and V is TRBV5-1; tentative D call: TRBD1 (6 bases). The CDR3 spans 13 residues. Germline V lookup: CDR1 SGHRS, CDR2 YFSETQ. V lost 4 bases and J 4 bases, leaving 12 bases between the germline ends. CDR3 region: CASSVGTPYEQYF. CDR3 nucleotide sequence: TGCGCCAGCAGCGTCGGGACACCATACGAGCAGTACTTC.

V is TRBV9 and J is TRBJ2-3; D is uncertain. Trimming stripped 3 bases from V and 1 base from J, with 12 bases between. The CDR3 sequence is 15 residues long. In germline, CDR1 is SGDLS, CDR2 YYNGEE. CDR3 DNA sequence: TGTGCCAGCAGCGGACCGCAAATTGGCACAGATACGCAGTATTTT. This gives the protein CASSGPQIGTDTQYF.

The chain carries TRBV5-1 and TRBJ2-5; TRBD1 matches at 9 bases. Germline V gene sequence: CDR1 SGHRS, CDR2 YFSETQ. Germline trimming cut 3 bases from V and 9 bases from J; bases unmatched to any gene: 12. This CDR3 is 15 amino acids long. The CDR3 region is CASSSRTGAALAQYF. CDR3 nucleotides: TGCGCCAGCAGCTCAAGGACAGGGGCTGCCCTGGCCCAGTACTTC.

The CDR3 spells CASTPARGPTEAFF. Written as DNA, the CDR3 is TGCGCCAGCACCCCGGCGCGGGGGCCCACTGAAGCTTTCTTT. The chain links TRBV5-1 to TRBJ1-1; TRBD1 might be the D (6 bases). Germline V gives CDR1 SGHRS, CDR2 YFSETQ. The CDR3 length is 14 residues. The ends were cut back, 6 bases at V and 4 bases at J, with 16 bases in the middle. Based on the CDR3 plus reference TRBV5-1 and TRBJ1-1, the full variable domain is KAGVTQTPRYLIKTRGQQVTLSCSPISGHRSVSWYQQTPGQGLQFLFEYFSETQRNKGNFPGRFSGRQFSNSRSEMNVSTLELGDSALYLCASTPARGPTEAFFGQGTRLTVV.

V and J are TRBV29-1 and TRBJ1-1; tentatively, D is TRBD1 (6 bases). V lost 4 bases and J lost 2, with 14 bases in between. CDR1 is SQVTM, CDR2 ANQGSEA, per germline. The CDR3 length is 14 residues. CDR3 amino acids: CSVVGRQANTEAFF. As DNA, the CDR3 is TGCAGCGTTGTGGGACGACAGGCTAACACTGAAGCTTTCTTT. The full variable domain, completed using reference TRBV29-1 and TRBJ1-1, is SAVISQKPSRDICQRGTSLTIQCQVDSQVTMMFWYRQQPGQSLTLIATANQGSEATYESGFVIDKFPISRPNLTFSTLTVSNMSPEDSSIYLCSVVGRQANTEAFFGQGTRLTVV.

The gene calls are TRBV2 and TRBJ2-1, with TRBD2 identical over 8 bases. The CDR3 length is 14 residues. Germline loops: CDR1 SNHLY, CDR2 FYNNEI. J lost 4 bases, V lost 6 bases, and 5 bases had no gene match. As DNA, the CDR3 is TGTGCCAGCAGGGGACTAGTAGGGTACAATGAGCAGTTCTTC. Protein sequence: CASRGLVGYNEQFF.

The chain combines TRBV5-6 with TRBJ2-1; D could derive from TRBD1 or TRBD2 (5 bases each). Trimming left V 4 bases short and J 0 bases short, with 11 bases between. The CDR3 extends over 15 amino acids. Germline CDR1 and CDR2: SGHDT and YYEEEE. The CDR3 is CASSRRGRSYNEQFF. As DNA, the CDR3 is TGTGCCAGCAGCCGCCGGGGCCGCTCCTACAATGAGCAGTTCTTC.

This clone appeared once. The chain couples TRBV2 to TRBJ2-1; 7 bases are a match to TRBD2. Germline loops: CDR1 SNHLY, CDR2 FYNNEI. V gave up 2 bases and J gave up 4 bases; unmatched junction bases: 8. CDR3 length: 16 residues. The CDR3 region has the DNA TGTGCCAGCAGTGAAAATGGGGCGGGACTATACAATGAGCAGTTCTTC. Amino acids: CASSENGAGLYNEQFF.

The chain combines TRBV7-2 with TRBJ2-3; 11 bases match TRBD2. The germline CDR1 and CDR2 sequences are SGHTA and FQGNSA. CDR3 length: 17 residues. V gave up 1 base and J gave up 3 bases; unmatched junction bases: 6. The CDR3 loop reads CASSLVIAGGTTDTQYF. Written as DNA, the CDR3 is TGTGCCAGCAGCTTAGTGATAGCGGGAGGGACAACAGATACGCAGTATTTT.